This T cell receptor beta chain was obtained from a study of blood T cell repertoires in COVID-19. The wider study: Donors in the United States, Italy and Spain gave samples during acute or convalescent COVID-19. In each case, the material was cDNA or gDNA derived from T cells, B-cell-depleted T cells, or PBMCs.

CDR1 and CDR2 from the germline V gene are MDHEN and SYDVKM. With V trimmed by 6 bases and J by 3 bases, 7 bases remained unmatched. This CDR3 is built from 14 residues. The authors' processing: Estimation of nucleated cell counts relied on the amplification of reference gene primers. Generated by immunoSEQ multiplex PCR, the TCRdb table keeps only in-frame clones and is missing some. Clonal size and the V and J genes are those of that table, whereas D and trimming came from the DNA. The data contain about 93,000 clones, 86% of them singletons. The sequencing sample was made of peripheral blood. This receptor was taken from a woman older than 75 with acute or convalescent COVID-19. The chain couples TRBV28 to TRBJ2-7, with 8 bases that match TRBD1. CDR3 region: CASSQDREGYEQYF. The CDR3 nucleotides read TGTGCCAGCAGCCAGGACAGGGAAGGCTACGAGCAGTACTTC.